This T cell receptor (beta chain) was sequenced for a study of T cell changes during pregnancy in multiple sclerosis. Assay used: immunoSEQ multiplex PCR; TCRdb lists only in-frame clones, some missing. The repertoire has more than 100,000 clones, around nine tenths of them found once; the top ten carry 0.8% to 1%. Per germline, CDR1 SGHNT and CDR2 YENEEA. V shed 5 bases and J 7 bases; nucleotides not matched to a gene: 12. The CDR3 runs to 16 residues. The material sequenced was peripheral blood, taken after pregnancy. The source is a female donor with multiple sclerosis, enrolled in a pregnancy study. The genes are TRBV11-3 and TRBJ2-1, with TRBD2 matching 9 bases. This chain's CDR3 is CASSRGLAGGRNEQFF. CDR3 nucleotide sequence: TGTGCCAGCAGCCGCGGCCTTGCGGGAGGGCGGAATGAGCAGTTCTTC.